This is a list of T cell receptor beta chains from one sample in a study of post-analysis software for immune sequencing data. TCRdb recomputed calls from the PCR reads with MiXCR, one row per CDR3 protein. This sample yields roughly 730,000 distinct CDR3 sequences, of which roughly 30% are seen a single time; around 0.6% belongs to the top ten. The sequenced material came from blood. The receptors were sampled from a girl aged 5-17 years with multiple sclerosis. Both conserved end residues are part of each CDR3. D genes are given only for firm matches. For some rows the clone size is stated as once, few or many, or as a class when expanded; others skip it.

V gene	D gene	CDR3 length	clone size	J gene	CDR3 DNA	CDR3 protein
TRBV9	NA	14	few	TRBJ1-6	TGTGCCAGCAGCGTTGGGGCTTCTAATTCACCCCTCCACTTT	CASSVGASNSPLHF
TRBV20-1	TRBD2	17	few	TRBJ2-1	TGCAGTGCTAGTGGGTTTTTAGTCGGGGGGGCCTACAATGAGCAGTTCTTC	CSASGFLVGGAYNEQFF
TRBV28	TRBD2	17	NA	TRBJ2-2	TGTGCCAGCAGTTTAGATAACAGCGGGGGCTTCACCGGGGAGCTGTTTTTT	CASSLDNSGGFTGELFF
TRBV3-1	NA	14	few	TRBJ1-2	TGTGCCAGCAGCCAAGTGACGGTTAACTATGGCTACACCTTC	CASSQVTVNYGYTF
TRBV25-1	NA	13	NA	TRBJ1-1	TGTGCCAGCAGTGAGTCAAGGAGCACTGAAGCTTTGTTT	CASSESRSTEALF
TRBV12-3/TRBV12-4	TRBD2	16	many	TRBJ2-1	TGTGCCAGCACTTTAGGGGGGAGCGGGAGTCGGGGAGAGCAGTTCTTC	CASTLGGSGSRGEQFF
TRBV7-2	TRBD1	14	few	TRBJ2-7	TGTGCCAGCAACAAAGGGGACAGGGACCACGAGCAGTACTTC	CASNKGDRDHEQYF
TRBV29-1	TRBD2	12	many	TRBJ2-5	TGCAGCGTTGAGAGGGGAGGGGAGACCCAGTACTTC	CSVERGGETQYF
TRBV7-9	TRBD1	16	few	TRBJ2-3	TGTGCCAGCAGCCTGATTACCGGGACAGGGACAGATACGCAGTATTTT	CASSLITGTGTDTQYF
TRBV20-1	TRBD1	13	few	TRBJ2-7	TGCAGTGCTTCCGGGACAGGGGACGACGAGCAGTACTTC	CSASGTGDDEQYF
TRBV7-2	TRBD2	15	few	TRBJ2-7	TGTGCCAGCAGCCCAAGTCGGGGGGGCTTCCACGAGCAGTACTTC	CASSPSRGGFHEQYF
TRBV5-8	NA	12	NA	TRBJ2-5	TGTGCCAGCGATTCAGGGTTGGAGACCCAGTACTTC	CASDSGLETQYF
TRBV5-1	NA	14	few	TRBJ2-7	TGCGCCAGCAGCATCCGGGACGGACCCTACGAGCAGTACTTC	CASSIRDGPYEQYF
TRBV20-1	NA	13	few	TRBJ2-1	TGCAGTGCTAGAGGATTGCCAGAGGGTGAGCAGTTCTTC	CSARGLPEGEQFF
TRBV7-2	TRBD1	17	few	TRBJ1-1	TGTGCCAGCAGCTTACCCCGGGACAGGGGAGGGAACACTGAAGCTTTCTTT	CASSLPRDRGGNTEAFF
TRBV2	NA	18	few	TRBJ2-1	TGTGCCAGCAGAGAGAGGGGGACATCCCTAATCTCCTACAATGAGCAGTTCTTC	CASRERGTSLISYNEQFF
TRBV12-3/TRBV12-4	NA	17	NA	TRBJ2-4	TGTGCCAGCAGTTTAAGGGGGGGCTCGTTTGGCAAAAACATTCAGTACTTC	CASSLRGGSFGKNIQYF